This T cell receptor (beta chain) is from a study of early T cells in non-severe SARS-CoV-2 infection. Study as a whole: The sequenced material was bulk RNA from unsorted whole blood, and its chains were unpaired.

TCRdb re-analysed the 5' RACE reads in MiXCR, keeping a single row per CDR3 protein. The table lists under 80,000 distinct CDR3 sequences, around 10% of them singletons. The CDR3 length is 15 residues. V gave up 4 bases and J gave up 8 bases; unmatched junction bases: 10. Looked up from germline, CDR1 is SGHKS and CDR2 is YYEKEE (reference sequence). This TCR was recovered from an adult who was a healthcare worker with PCR-confirmed SARS-CoV-2 infection or an uninfected control (not recorded which). The specimen sequenced was whole blood. The chain recombines TRBV5-5 with TRBJ1-2, with 11 bases that match TRBD1. The CDR3 spells CASSHGADRGRGYTF. CDR3 DNA sequence: TGTGCCAGCAGCCACGGGGCGGACAGGGGGCGAGGCTACACCTTC.